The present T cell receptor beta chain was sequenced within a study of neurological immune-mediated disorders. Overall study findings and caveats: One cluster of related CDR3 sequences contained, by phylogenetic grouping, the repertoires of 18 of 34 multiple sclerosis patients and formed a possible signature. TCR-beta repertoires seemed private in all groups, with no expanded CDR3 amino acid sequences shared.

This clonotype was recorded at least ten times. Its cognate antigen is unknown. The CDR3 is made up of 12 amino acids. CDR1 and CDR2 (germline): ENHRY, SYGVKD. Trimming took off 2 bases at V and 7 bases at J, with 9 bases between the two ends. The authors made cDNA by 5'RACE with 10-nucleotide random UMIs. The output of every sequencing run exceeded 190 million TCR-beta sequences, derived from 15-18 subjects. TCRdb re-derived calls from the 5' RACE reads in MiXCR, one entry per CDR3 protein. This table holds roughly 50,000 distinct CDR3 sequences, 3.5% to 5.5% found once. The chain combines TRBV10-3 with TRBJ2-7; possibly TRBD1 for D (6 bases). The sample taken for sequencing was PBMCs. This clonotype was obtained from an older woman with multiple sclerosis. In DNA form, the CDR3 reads TGTGCCATCAGTGAGCCAGGACAGGAGCAGTACGTC. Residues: CAISEPGQEQYV.